Sequencing of this T cell receptor beta chain was carried out in a study of tumor and adjacent non-tumor tissue in lung cancer. At the level of the study: Stage I to III disease affected about nine men and about five women aged about 31 to 80. General study points: Normal lung showed higher cumulative top 100 clone frequency than tumor. Significantly higher TCR diversity was found in tumor than normal lung.

This sample's RNA came from whole unsorted tissue. This non-tumor lung sample came from over 3 cm beyond the tumor edge. CDR3 length equals 17 residues. CDR1 and CDR2 (germline): MNHEY, SVGAGI. TCRbeta libraries were built with three rounds of nested PCR, modified from ARM-PCR. TCRdb itself ran the multiplex PCR reads through MiXCR, one entry per CDR3 protein. Of around 80,000 distinct CDR3 sequences in the sample, about 82% were seen once. As regards this clonotype: Antigen: not known. An end of the junction differs from the germline gene, which may be a read error.

The sequence was collected from a man aged 55 to 69 with non-small cell lung cancer. Sequencing used distant non-tumor lung tissue. This chain links TRBV6-5 with TRBJ2-6, with D possibly matching TRBD2 (6 bases). The CDR3 reads CASSLPGASSGANVLIF. The CDR3 DNA is TGTGCCAGCAGCCTACCGGGAGCCAGCTCTGGGGCCAATGTCCTGATTTTC.